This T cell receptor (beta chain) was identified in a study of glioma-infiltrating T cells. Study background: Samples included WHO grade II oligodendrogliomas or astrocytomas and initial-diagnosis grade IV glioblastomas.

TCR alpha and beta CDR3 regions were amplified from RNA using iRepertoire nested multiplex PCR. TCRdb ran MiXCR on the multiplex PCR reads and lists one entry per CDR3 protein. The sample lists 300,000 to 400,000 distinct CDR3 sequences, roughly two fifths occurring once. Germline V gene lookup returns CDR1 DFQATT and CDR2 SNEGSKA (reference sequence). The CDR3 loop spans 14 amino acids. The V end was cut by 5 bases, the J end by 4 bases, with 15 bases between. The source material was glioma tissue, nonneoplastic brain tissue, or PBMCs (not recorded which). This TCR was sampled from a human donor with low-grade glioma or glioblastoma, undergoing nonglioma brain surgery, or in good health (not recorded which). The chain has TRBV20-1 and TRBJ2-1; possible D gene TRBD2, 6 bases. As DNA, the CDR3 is TGCAGTGCTGGGGACGGAGGGGCTTACAATGAGCAGTTCTTC. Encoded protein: CSAGDGGAYNEQFF.